The 6 T cell receptor beta chains below come from one sample, sequenced in a study of shared clonotypes between healthy human individuals. Clones were read by immunoSEQ multiplex PCR, and TCRdb kept only the in-frame ones, dropping some. The sample records some 1.4 million clones, more than 95% being singletons. Sequencing input: naive CD4+ T cells sorted from blood. Specified subset: CD45RA+ positively selected. Source of these receptors: a man aged 25-45 years in good health.

The chain uses TRBV27 and TRBJ2-2, with 7 bases matching TRBD1. Germline V gene sequence: CDR1 MNHEY, CDR2 SMNVEV (reference sequence). The CDR3 extends over 14 amino acids. V dropped 1 base and J dropped 4; count of bases not matched to a gene: 0. CDR3 amino acids: CASSLYRGTGELFF. In DNA, the CDR3 is TGTGCCAGCAGTTTATACAGGGGCACCGGGGAGCTGTTTTTT.

The V and J genes are TRBV6-5 and TRBJ2-7; 10 bases are shared with TRBD1. CDR1 is MNHEY, CDR2 SVGAGI, per germline. CDR3 length: 15 residues. The V and J ends lost 6 bases and 2 bases, in that order; junction bases with no gene match: 7. CDR3 loop: CASSMTGTGAYEQYF. The CDR3 region has the DNA TGTGCCAGCAGCATGACCGGGACAGGGGCCTACGAGCAGTACTTC.

This clone is a singleton in its sample. V and J are TRBV11-2 and TRBJ2-7; D tentatively fits TRBD1 or TRBD2 (5 bases each). V was cut by 0 bases and J by 3 bases, with 18 bases left in between. CDR1 SGHAT and CDR2 FQNNGV come from the germline V gene. This CDR3 contains 17 residues. The DNA for the CDR3 is TGTGCCAGCAGCTTAGAAGGGGAGTGGATGGAGTACTACGAGCAGTACTTC. Its translation is CASSLEGEWMEYYEQYF.

The chain carries TRBV19 and TRBJ2-7, with a tentative D call TRBD2 (6 bases). This CDR3 spans 14 amino acids. Per the germline V gene, CDR1 is LNHDA and CDR2 is SQIVND (reference sequence). V lost 5 bases to trimming and J lost 3 bases, with 14 bases between them. The CDR3 protein is CASSFSGTGYEQYF. Written as DNA, the CDR3 is TGTGCCAGTAGTTTTAGCGGTACGGGCTACGAGCAGTACTTC.

This chain connects TRBV9 to TRBJ2-1, with 7 bases identical to TRBD2. The V gene's germline CDR1 is SGDLS and CDR2 YYNGEE. The CDR3 consists of 18 residues. Unmatched junction bases numbered 9, after V lost 0 bases and J lost 0 bases. The CDR3 loop reads CASSVDAGRSSSYNEQFF. The CDR3, as DNA: TGTGCCAGCAGCGTAGACGCCGGGAGGTCCTCCTCCTACAATGAGCAGTTCTTC.

The V call is TRBV18, the J call TRBJ2-1; tentatively, D is TRBD1 (5 bases). Germline V CDR1 and CDR2: KGHSH, LQKENI. The CDR3 consists of 17 residues. Trimming removed 2 bases at V and 5 bases at J, with 19 bases between. As DNA, the CDR3 is TGTGCCAGCTCACCAGCGACAGCTACCCCAAGTAACAATGAGCAGTTCTTC. Its protein product is CASSPATATPSNNEQFF.